These 15 T cell receptor beta chains originate from one sample sequenced in a study of cytomegalovirus exposure and HLA in healthy donors. In the PCR, 60 Vbeta and 13 Jbeta primers were used. Here immunoSEQ multiplex PCR was the method, and the copy in TCRdb shows in-frame clones only, minus some. This sample has around 120,000 clones, with about four fifths found just once. Sequencing input: PBMCs. The receptors come from a man aged 18 to 29 in good health and CMV-seronegative.

This sequence joins TRBV5-4 and TRBJ1-5; maybe TRBD1 (6 bases). With 5 bases removed from V and 4 bases from J, the gap between germline ends came to 10 bases. Germline V gene sequence: CDR1 SGHNT, CDR2 YYREEE (reference sequence). The CDR3 extends over 13 amino acids. CDR3 loop: CASSRDTNQPQHF. DNA of the CDR3: TGTGCCAGCAGTCGGGACACAAATCAGCCCCAGCATTTT.

The rearrangement links TRBV9 to TRBJ2-1; 10 bases align to TRBD2. V dropped 2 bases and J dropped 2; count of bases not matched to a gene: 4. Germline CDR1 SGDLS, CDR2 YYNGEE. The CDR3 loop spans 16 amino acids. The CDR3 loop reads CASSVPTSGTYNEQFF. The CDR3 DNA follows: TGTGCCAGCAGCGTTCCCACTAGCGGGACCTACAATGAGCAGTTCTTC.

The rearrangement links TRBV25-1 to TRBJ2-1; TRBD2 matches at 7 bases. Germline V gives CDR1 MGHDK, CDR2 SYGVNS. V dropped 1 base and J dropped 2; count of bases not matched to a gene: 5. The CDR3 has 16 residues. CDR3: CASSELGGRPYNEQFF. In DNA, the CDR3 is TGTGCCAGCAGTGAATTGGGCGGGAGACCCTACAATGAGCAGTTCTTC. The full variable domain, rest sourced from reference TRBV25-1 and TRBJ2-1, is EADIYQTPRYLVIGTGKKITLECSQTMGHDKMYWYQQDPGMELHLIHYSYGVNSTEKGDLSSESTVSRIRTEHFPLTLESARPSHTSQYLCASSELGGRPYNEQFFGPGTRLTVL.

The J gene is TRBJ2-7, the V gene TRBV28; possibly TRBD2 for D (7 bases). There are 15 residues in the CDR3. Between the trimmed V and J ends, which lost 6 bases and 4 bases, there was a span of 19 bases. Germline lookup yields CDR1 MDHEN and CDR2 SYDVKM. In DNA, the CDR3 is TGTGCCAGCAGCCCTTCGGGGGGCGAGGGGTACGAGCAGTACTTC. Residues: CASSPSGGEGYEQYF. Full variable domain (remainder filled in from reference TRBV28 and TRBJ2-7): DVKVTQSSRYLVKRTGEKVFLECVQDMDHENMFWYRQDPGLGLRLIYFSYDVKMKEKGDIPEGYSVSREKKERFSLILESASTNQTSMYLCASSPSGGEGYEQYFGPGTRLTVT.

This clone was recorded once. Additional DNA sequences in this sample encode the identical CDR3. The chain recombines TRBV18 with TRBJ1-1; TRBD1 is a possible D gene (5 bases). Germline-derived CDR1 and CDR2 are KGHSH and LQKENI. V lost 3 bases and J lost 1, with 12 bases in between. This CDR3 is built from 15 residues. The CDR3 nucleotides read TGTGCCAGCTCACCCAGGCAGGGCGCGAACACTGAAGCTTTCTTT. Translated: CASSPRQGANTEAFF. The whole variable domain, filled in from reference TRBV18 and TRBJ1-1, reads NAGVMQNPRHLVRRRGQEARLRCSPMKGHSHVYWYRQLPEEGLKFMVYLQKENIIDESGMPKERFSAEFPKEGPSILRIQQVVRGDSAAYFCASSPRQGANTEAFFGQGTRLTVV.

The V gene is TRBV7-8, the J gene TRBJ1-3; possible D gene TRBD1, 5 bases. CDR1 SGHVS and CDR2 FQNEAQ come from the germline V gene. This CDR3 has 14 residues. Trimming shortened V by 5 bases and J by 0 bases, and 8 bases separated the two germline ends. The CDR3, as DNA: TGTGCCAGCAGCCACGGGGGCTCTGGAAACACCATATATTTT. This codes for CASSHGGSGNTIYF. Full variable domain (outside the CDR3, taken from reference TRBV7-8 and TRBJ1-3): GAGVSQSPRYKVAKRGQDVALRCDPISGHVSLFWYQQALGQGPEFLTYFQNEAQLDKSGLPSDRFFAERPEGSVSTLKIQRTQQEDSAVYLCASSHGGSGNTIYFGEGSWLTVV.

The V and J genes are TRBV6-6 and TRBJ2-7; the match to TRBD2 covers 10 bases. This CDR3 has 16 residues. V was clipped by 0 bases and J by 5 bases; unmatched bases: 7. From germline, CDR1 is MNHNY and CDR2 SVGAGI (reference sequence). The CDR3 spells CASSYSTSGRDDEQYV. The CDR3, as DNA: TGTGCCAGCAGTTACTCGACTAGCGGGCGGGACGACGAGCAGTACGTC.

The V gene is TRBV6-5, the J gene TRBJ1-4; TRBD1 aligns across 9 bases. With 5 bases clipped from V and 0 bases from J, the junction kept 1 base outside the gene matches. There are 15 residues in the CDR3. The germline gives CDR1 MNHEY, CDR2 SVGAGI. The CDR3 sequence is CASSRTGATNEKLFF. CDR3 DNA sequence: TGTGCCAGCAGTAGGACAGGGGCAACTAATGAAAAACTGTTTTTT.

This chain joins TRBV4-1 and TRBJ2-1; D not resolved. Germline CDR1 MGHRA, CDR2 YSYEKL. V was cut by 6 bases and J by 3 bases, with 6 bases left in between. The CDR3 extends over 12 amino acids. The CDR3 DNA reads as TGCGCCAGCAGATCCTACTACAATGAGCAGTTCTTC. Translation: CASRSYYNEQFF.

The DNA for the CDR3 is TGTGCCAGCAGCCCGCTAGCGGGTGAGCAGTTCTTC. Protein product: CASSPLAGEQFF. The rearrangement links TRBV9 to TRBJ2-1; 8 bases line up with TRBD2. This CDR3 spans 12 amino acids. CDR1 is SGDLS, CDR2 YYNGEE, per germline. Trimming at V came to 4 bases and at J to 9 bases, leaving 3 bases not matched to a gene.

For the CDR3, the DNA is TGTGCCAGCAGTCTCCCCGGGACAGCCAACCAAGAGACCCAGTACTTC. Residues: CASSLPGTANQETQYF. V and J are TRBV28 and TRBJ2-5, with 7 bases identical to TRBD1. This CDR3 is built from 16 residues. Germline trimming cut 5 bases from V and 0 bases from J; bases unmatched to any gene: 9. Germline V gene sequence: CDR1 MDHEN, CDR2 SYDVKM.

V is TRBV19 and J is TRBJ2-4, with 7 bases fitting TRBD1. Per the germline V gene, CDR1 is LNHDA and CDR2 is SQIVND (reference sequence). Germline trimming cut 4 bases from V and 0 bases from J; bases unmatched to any gene: 6. This CDR3 spans 16 amino acids. The CDR3 nucleotides are TGTGCCAGTAGTACCGGACAGGAAAGAGCCAAAAACATTCAGTACTTC. This encodes CASSTGQERAKNIQYF. Together with reference TRBV19 and TRBJ2-4, the CDR3 gives the full variable domain: DGGITQSPKYLFRKEGQNVTLSCEQNLNHDAMYWYRQDPGQGLRLIYYSQIVNDFQKGDIAEGYSVSREKKESFPLTVTSAQKNPTAFYLCASSTGQERAKNIQYFGAGTRLSVL.

The chain combines TRBV27 with TRBJ2-7; 7 bases map to TRBD1. Germline V CDR1 and CDR2: MNHEY, SMNVEV (reference sequence). This CDR3 region has 16 residues. Losses at the gene ends were 5 bases for V and 1 base for J; bases not matched to a gene: 11. CDR3 sequence: CASSPLDRVGSYEQYF. CDR3 coding DNA: TGTGCCAGCAGTCCCCTCGACAGGGTCGGGTCCTACGAGCAGTACTTC.

The CDR3 bases are TGTGCCAGCAGTACGGCAGGGCGTAGCAATCAGCCCCAGCATTTT. Encoded protein: CASSTAGRSNQPQHF. The V gene is TRBV6-5, the J gene TRBJ1-5; D might be TRBD1 (5 bases). The V and J ends lost 5 bases and 0 bases respectively, with 11 bases between them. This CDR3 is 15 amino acids long. Germline CDR1 MNHEY, CDR2 SVGAGI.

The rearrangement links TRBV5-1 to TRBJ2-3, with 11 bases aligning to TRBD2. Germline lookup yields CDR1 SGHRS and CDR2 YFSETQ. J gave up 5 bases and V 4 bases, and 0 bases lay outside the gene matches. This CDR3 is built from 13 residues. The CDR3 sequence is CASSTSGRDTQYF. The CDR3, as DNA: TGCGCCAGCAGCACTAGCGGGAGAGATACGCAGTATTTT.